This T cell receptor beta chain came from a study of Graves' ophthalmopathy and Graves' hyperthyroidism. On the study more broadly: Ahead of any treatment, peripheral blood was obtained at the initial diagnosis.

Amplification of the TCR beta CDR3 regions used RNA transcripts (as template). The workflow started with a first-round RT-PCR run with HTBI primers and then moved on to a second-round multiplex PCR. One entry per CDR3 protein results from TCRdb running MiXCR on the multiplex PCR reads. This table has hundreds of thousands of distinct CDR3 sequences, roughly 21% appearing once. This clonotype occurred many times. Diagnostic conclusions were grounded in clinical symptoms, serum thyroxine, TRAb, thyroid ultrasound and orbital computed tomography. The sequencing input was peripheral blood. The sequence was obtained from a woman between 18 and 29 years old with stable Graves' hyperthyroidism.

The CDR3, as DNA: TGTGCCAGCAGCTTAGGTCCAGGATATAGCAATCAGCCCCAGCATTTT. Translating gives CASSLGPGYSNQPQHF. The chain joins TRBV11-2 to TRBJ1-5; D is uncertain. V dropped 1 base and J dropped 0 bases, with 10 bases sitting between them. CDR1 and CDR2 from the germline V gene are SGHAT and FQNNGV. This CDR3 is 16 amino acids long.